The 32 T cell receptor beta chains presented below share a single source sample, sequenced in a study of blood T cells in healthy people across ages. Primers used in a second PCR of about 6 to 11 cycles were a sample-barcoded 5' primer and a J-beta primer mix. TCRdb called the 5' RACE reads again in MiXCR, with one record for every CDR3 protein. The top ten hold 20% to 25% of the sample, which has 1.5 million to 2 million distinct CDR3 sequences, about two fifths seen once. Material: blood. Receptor source: a human donor in good health.

This clonotype was recorded a few times. The J gene is TRBJ2-7, the V gene TRBV9, with TRBD1 matching over 11 bases. The germline V gene has CDR1 SGDLS and CDR2 YYNGEE. This CDR3 comprises 16 residues. V was clipped by 4 bases and J by 7 bases; unmatched bases: 13. CDR3 loop: CASSPQPGQGAGEQYF. The CDR3 coding sequence is TGTGCCAGCAGCCCCCAGCCAGGACAGGGGGCAGGAGAGCAGTACTTC.

The chain has TRBV12-3 or TRBV12-4 and TRBJ2-1, with 12 bases identical to TRBD2. Germline trimming cut 6 bases from V and 9 bases from J; bases unmatched to any gene: 6. This CDR3 spans 14 amino acids. CDR3 protein: CASSRTSGVAEQFF. The DNA of the CDR3 is TGTGCCAGCAGCAGGACTAGCGGGGTTGCTGAGCAGTTCTTC.

V and J are TRBV9 and TRBJ2-1; unclear D gene. There are 14 residues in the CDR3. The ends were cut back, 0 bases at V and 8 bases at J, with 12 bases in the middle. From germline, CDR1 is SGDLS and CDR2 YYNGEE. The CDR3 DNA reads as TGTGCCAGCAGCGTAGAACCAGCCAGCGATGAGCAGTTCTTC. Its protein product is CASSVEPASDEQFF.

The chain carries TRBV7-3 and TRBJ2-3; 8 nucleotides match TRBD2. Germline lookup yields CDR1 SGHTA and CDR2 FQGTGA. The CDR3 runs 16 residues. V was pared by 4 bases and J by 2 bases, with 8 bases of the junction left unmatched. Here the CDR3 DNA reads TGTGCCAGCAGCTACCGGCTCGGGGGGGTCACAGATACGCAGTATTTT. It translates to CASSYRLGGVTDTQYF.

About this clonotype itself: This may stem from a read error, because a much larger clone lies one nucleotide away. The rearrangement joins TRBV29-1 to TRBJ1-1; no firm D call. The CDR3 is 11 residues long. CDR1 is SQVTM, CDR2 ANQGSEA, per germline. V lost 3 bases and J 3 bases, leaving 5 bases between the germline ends. CDR3 sequence reads: CSVEVDTEAFF. The CDR3 bases are TGCAGCGTTGAGGTGGACACTGAAGCTTTCTTT.

This clonotype has more than one count but fewer than ten. The rearrangement uses TRBV15 and TRBJ2-4; the match to TRBD2 covers 13 bases. The V and J ends lost 4 bases and 1 base, in that order; junction bases with no gene match: 7. CDR3 length: 18 residues. Germline V gene sequence: CDR1 LNHNV, CDR2 YYDKDF (reference sequence). The CDR3 loop reads CATSILAGGLGAKNIQYF. In DNA form, the CDR3 reads TGTGCCACCAGCATACTAGCGGGGGGGCTGGGGGCCAAAAACATTCAGTACTTC.

The chain carries TRBV7-8 and TRBJ2-3; 9 bases fit TRBD2. With 5 bases clipped from V and 5 bases from J, the junction kept 11 bases outside the gene matches. The V gene's germline CDR1 is SGHVS and CDR2 FQNEAQ. This CDR3 is 16 amino acids long. In nucleotides, the CDR3 is TGTGCCAGCAGCCGGCTAGGCGGGGGGGCAGGAGATACGCAGTATTTT. It codes for CASSRLGGGAGDTQYF.

In this sample, this clonotype turned up a few times. The chain carries TRBV6-6 and TRBJ1-2, with D uncertain. This CDR3 has 15 residues. V was cut by 0 bases and J by 6 bases, with 14 bases left in between. In germline, CDR1 is MNHNY, CDR2 SVGAGI (reference sequence). CDR3 coding DNA: TGTGCCAGCAGTTACTCTGGTCAGGCCTCGGATGGCTACACCTTC. Protein product: CASSYSGQASDGYTF.

The rearrangement joins TRBV7-3 to TRBJ2-1, with 11 bases identical to TRBD1. Trimming cost V 5 bases and J 7 bases; bases outside gene matches: 7. The CDR3 is 15 amino acids. CDR1 and CDR2 from the germline V gene are SGHTA and FQGTGA. The CDR3 reads CASSVGQGAQNEQFF. The CDR3 region has the DNA TGTGCCAGCAGCGTCGGACAGGGGGCGCAGAATGAGCAGTTCTTC.

V and J are TRBV28 and TRBJ2-7; 9 bases match TRBD2. Germline V gives CDR1 MDHEN, CDR2 SYDVKM. Losses at the gene ends were 5 bases for V and 1 base for J; bases not matched to a gene: 12. The CDR3 contains 17 residues. CDR3 nucleotides: TGTGCCAGCAGTCCCTACGGAGCGGGGGGTCCATCCTACGAGCAGTACTTC. Translated: CASSPYGAGGPSYEQYF.

A remark on this clonotype: An end of the junction does not agree with germline; a read error may underlie this. This sequence joins TRBV7-3 and TRBJ2-3; TRBD1 or TRBD2 may be the D gene (5 bases each). Germline CDR1 and CDR2: SGHTA and FQGTGA. This CDR3 comprises 13 residues. CDR3 DNA sequence: TGTGCCAGCAGCCTAACTGGGGGTCATACGCAGTATTTT. It codes for CASSLTGGHTQYF.

This clonotype appeared a few times. J is TRBJ1-1 and V is TRBV27; TRBD1 agrees at 8 bases. Losses at the gene ends were 2 bases for V and 5 bases for J; bases not matched to a gene: 4. CDR1 MNHEY and CDR2 SMNVEV come from the germline V gene (reference sequence). The CDR3 extends over 14 amino acids. The CDR3 sequence: CASSLGTGPTEAFF. The CDR3 DNA sequence: TGTGCCAGCAGTTTAGGGACAGGTCCTACTGAAGCTTTCTTT.

A note on this clonotype: Germline is not matched at one junction end, which may reflect a read error. This chain links TRBV12-5 with TRBJ1-5; D gene uncertain. Germline values: CDR1 LGHNT, CDR2 FRNRAP. The CDR3 runs to 13 residues. CDR3 nucleotides: TGTGCTAGTGGTTTGGTAATGAATCAGCCCCGGCATTTT. Amino acid sequence: CASGLVMNQPRHF.

The chain combines TRBV12-3 or TRBV12-4 with TRBJ1-4; no definite D call. This CDR3 comprises 13 residues. Between the trimmed V and J ends, which lost 4 bases and 5 bases, there was a span of 8 bases. The CDR3: CASSSLQNEKLFF. The CDR3, as DNA: TGTGCCAGCAGTTCCCTACAGAATGAAAAACTGTTTTTT.

This clonotype has more than one count but fewer than ten. The V call is TRBV29-1, the J call TRBJ1-2; 9 nucleotides agree with TRBD1. Trimming cost V 7 bases and J 6 bases; bases outside gene matches: 6. The CDR3 totals 12 residues. Per germline, CDR1 SQVTM and CDR2 ANQGSEA. This chain's CDR3 is CSARTGEHGYTF. The CDR3 DNA is TGCAGCGCCCGGACAGGGGAACATGGCTACACCTTC.

This rearrangement joins TRBV4-3 to TRBJ2-4; D may correspond to TRBD1 or TRBD2 (6 bases each). Matching the DNA end better, TRBJ2-7 makes the J call doubtful. Germline V gene data show CDR1 as LGHNA and CDR2 as YSLEER. The CDR3 runs to 13 residues. CDR3 loop: CASSRQRGDEQYF. The CDR3 DNA sequence: TGCGCCAGCAGCCGCCAAAGGGGGGACGAGCAGTACTTC.

The gene calls are TRBV18 and TRBJ2-1; a weak D match, TRBD1 (5 bases). Trimming left V 4 bases short and J 5 bases short, with 12 bases between. Germline CDR1 reads KGHSH; CDR2 reads LQKENI. This CDR3 has 14 residues. CDR3 nucleotide sequence: TGTGCCAGCTCACTCATCAAGGGGAACAATGAGCAGTTCTTC. The encoded protein is CASSLIKGNNEQFF.

The chain joins TRBV6-6 to TRBJ2-1, with D possibly matching TRBD2 (6 bases). This CDR3 is built from 16 residues. The germline gives CDR1 MNHNY, CDR2 SVGAGI (reference sequence). The germline V and J ends were trimmed by 2 bases and 0 bases, with 11 bases remaining between them. The CDR3 coding sequence is TGTGCCAGCAGTTACCGGGCGGGGCTCTCCTACAATGAGCAGTTCTTC. Encoded protein: CASSYRAGLSYNEQFF.

This chain links TRBV7-9 with TRBJ1-2; D is uncertain. The CDR3 runs 15 residues. The germline V and J ends were trimmed by 0 bases and 3 bases, with 11 bases remaining between them. Germline CDR1 and CDR2: SEHNR and FQNEAQ (reference sequence). The CDR3 DNA reads TGTGCCAGCAGCTTAGCGACGGCCACCTACTATGGCTACACCTTC. Its protein product is CASSLATATYYGYTF.

In this sample, this clonotype turned up many times. This rearrangement joins TRBV6-5 to TRBJ2-7, with 7 bases fitting TRBD2. The CDR3 runs 16 residues. Trimming at V came to 0 bases and at J to 0 bases, leaving 5 bases not matched to a gene. CDR1 is MNHEY and CDR2 is SVGAGI in the germline V gene. The CDR3 loop is CASSYSSGESSYEQYF. As DNA, the CDR3 is TGTGCCAGCAGTTACTCCAGCGGGGAGAGCTCCTACGAGCAGTACTTC.

Notes on this clonotype: This may come from a read error, since a much larger clone is one base off. The chain joins TRBV2 to TRBJ2-1; a possible D gene is TRBD2 (5 bases). This CDR3 has 14 amino acids. Germline V gene lookup returns CDR1 SNHLY and CDR2 FYNNEI. The CDR3 DNA is TGTGCCAGCAGGGACTGGACCACCTACAATGAGCAGGTCTTC. Protein: CASRDWTTYNEQVF.

The rearrangement links TRBV5-4 to TRBJ2-3; D might be TRBD1 (5 bases). This CDR3 region has 15 residues. Trimming took off 4 bases at V and 3 bases at J, with 15 bases between the two ends. Germline-derived CDR1 and CDR2 are SGHNT and YYREEE (reference sequence). Written as DNA, the CDR3 is TGTGCCAGCAGCGCTCCTACCCAGGGAACAGATACGCAGTATTTT. Translated: CASSAPTQGTDTQYF.

The J gene is TRBJ2-1, the V gene TRBV11-3; TRBD2 agrees at 9 bases. The germline V gene encodes CDR1 SGHNT and CDR2 YENEEA. The V gene end was trimmed by 5 bases and the J gene end by 0 bases; junction bases not matched to a gene: 8. The CDR3 extends over 17 amino acids. CDR3 sequence reads: CASSLYSGGTSYNEQFF. DNA of the CDR3: TGTGCCAGCAGCCTTTATAGCGGGGGTACCTCCTACAATGAGCAGTTCTTC.

This chain uses TRBV28 with TRBJ2-1, with 9 bases lining up with TRBD2. The germline V gene has CDR1 MDHEN and CDR2 SYDVKM. The length of the CDR3 is 15 residues. Unmatched junction bases numbered 5, after V lost 3 bases and J lost 5 bases. The CDR3 sequence is CASSLRGGIHNEQFF. CDR3 in DNA: TGTGCCAGCAGTTTGCGGGGGGGCATCCACAATGAGCAGTTCTTC.

The chain has TRBV15 and TRBJ1-1; D is ambiguous. This CDR3 spans 13 amino acids. From germline, CDR1 is LNHNV and CDR2 YYDKDF (reference sequence). V was pared by 0 bases and J by 8 bases, with 10 bases between. DNA of the CDR3: TGTGCCACCAGCAGAGATCTACGGCCCGAAGCTTTCTTT. Translation: CATSRDLRPEAFF.

The V gene is TRBV7-8, the J gene TRBJ1-2; D is unclear. This CDR3 spans 16 amino acids. V was trimmed by 1 base and J by 4 bases, leaving 16 bases between them. Germline V gene sequence: CDR1 SGHVS, CDR2 FQNEAQ. The CDR3 DNA reads TGTGCCAGCAGCTTAGGAAACACGGAGTCTCTCTATGGCTACACCTTC. Protein: CASSLGNTESLYGYTF.

This clonotype was seen many times. The chain uses TRBV7-7 and TRBJ2-5, with 11 bases aligning to TRBD1. The ends lost 5 bases at V and 6 bases at J; junction bases unmatched: 8. CDR1 is SSHAT, CDR2 FNYEAQ, per germline (reference sequence). The CDR3 has 15 amino acids. The CDR3 loop reads CASSPDRGLTQTQYF. For the CDR3, the DNA is TGTGCCAGCAGCCCGGACAGGGGGCTCACTCAGACCCAGTACTTC.

The gene calls are TRBV9 and TRBJ1-1; D remains unclear. This CDR3 has 13 amino acids. In germline, CDR1 is SGDLS, CDR2 YYNGEE. Deletions cut 0 bases from V and 4 bases from J, with 7 bases between. The chain's CDR3 is CASSVGSFTEAFF. The CDR3 DNA follows: TGTGCCAGCAGCGTAGGGTCTTTCACTGAAGCTTTCTTT.

In its sample, this clonotype was seen many times. V is TRBV30 and J is TRBJ2-6; TRBD1 matches 8 bases. V was pared by 0 bases and J by 0 bases, with 7 bases of the junction left unmatched. CDR1 and CDR2 (germline): GTSNPN, SVGIG (reference sequence). The CDR3 is 18 amino acids. In DNA form, the CDR3 reads TGTGCCTGGAGTGTAGACAGGGGACCCACCTCTGGGGCCAACGTCCTGACTTTC. Encoded protein: CAWSVDRGPTSGANVLTF.

V is TRBV10-3 and J is TRBJ1-2; D uncertain. V was cut by 10 bases and J by 4 bases, with 16 bases left in between. CDR1 is ENHRY, CDR2 SYGVKD, per germline. The CDR3 is made up of 13 amino acids. DNA of the CDR3: TGTGCCACCCCCATTAGGGAAGGCTATGGCTACACCTTC. Its translation is CATPIREGYGYTF.

V usage is TRBV12-3 or TRBV12-4 and J usage is TRBJ2-3; 11 bases align to TRBD2. The CDR3 runs to 16 residues. V shed 5 bases, J shed 1 base, and the junction held 5 bases outside the gene matches. The CDR3 nucleotides are TGTGCCAGCAGTACGGGACTAGCGGAGGGCACAGATACGCAGTATTTT. This translates into CASSTGLAEGTDTQYF.

The chain carries TRBV7-9 and TRBJ2-5; TRBD1 matches at 7 bases. Germline V gene data show CDR1 as SEHNR and CDR2 as FQNEAQ (reference sequence). The trim removed 4 bases at V and 4 bases at J, leaving 18 bases unmatched. The CDR3 covers 18 residues. The CDR3 DNA follows: TGTGCCAGCAGCTATAACGTTGAAGAGGAAGGGGGCTTAGAGACCCAGTACTTC. Protein sequence: CASSYNVEEEGGLETQYF.